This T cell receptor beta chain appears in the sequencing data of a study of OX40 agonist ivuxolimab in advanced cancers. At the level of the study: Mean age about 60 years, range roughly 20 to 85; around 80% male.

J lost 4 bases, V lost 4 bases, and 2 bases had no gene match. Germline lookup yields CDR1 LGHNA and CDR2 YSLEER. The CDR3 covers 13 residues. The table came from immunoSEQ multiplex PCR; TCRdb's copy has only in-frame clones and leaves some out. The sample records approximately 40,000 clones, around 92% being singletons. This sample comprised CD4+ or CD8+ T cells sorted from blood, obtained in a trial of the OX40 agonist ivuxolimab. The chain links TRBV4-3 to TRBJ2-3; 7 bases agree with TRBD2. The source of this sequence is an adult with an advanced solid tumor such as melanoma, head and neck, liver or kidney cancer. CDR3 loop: CASSPGRSDTQYF. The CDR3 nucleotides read TGCGCCAGCAGCCCCGGGAGGTCAGATACGCAGTATTTT.